Listed below are T cell receptor beta chains from one sample, sequenced in a study of shared clonotypes between healthy human individuals. Libraries were prepared by immunoSEQ multiplex PCR; TCRdb keeps only in-frame clonotypes and omits some of them. The data contain 2,100,000 or so clones, approximately 94% of them singletons. Material for sequencing was naive CD4+ T cells sorted from blood. The receptors originated from a young man in good health. CDR3s include the opening cysteine and the closing phenylalanine or tryptophan. The D gene is left open where the match is weak. Part of the rows lack a size; the others show once, few, many or a class for expanded clones.

J	V	D	size	DNA	CDR3
TRBJ2-3	TRBV30	-	-	TGTGCCTGGAGTGTAATCGGTACAGATACGCAGTATTTT	CAWSVIGTDTQYF
TRBJ1-5	TRBV5-4	-	-	TGTGCCAGCAGCGGGGCCCCTAGCAATCAGCCCCAGCATTTT	CASSGAPSNQPQHF
TRBJ2-2	TRBV11-3	-	-	TGTGCCAGCAGCTTGGGGAACGGGGAGCTGTTTTTT	CASSLGNGELFF
TRBJ2-7	TRBV6-5	TRBD2	-	TGTGCCAGCAGTTTCACTAGCGGGGGGCCGGCCTACGAGCAGTACTTC	CASSFTSGGPAYEQYF
TRBJ1-2	TRBV7-2	-	-	TGTGCCAGCAGCCCAGGCTGGGGGTATGGCTACACCTTC	CASSPGWGYGYTF
TRBJ1-2	TRBV7-8	TRBD1	-	TGTGCCAGCAGTTCTGCCGGGACAGGGTTCTATGGCTACACCTTC	CASSSAGTGFYGYTF
TRBJ2-3	TRBV5-1	-	-	TGCGCCAGTCGGACGAGGAGCACAGATACGCAGTATTTT	CASRTRSTDTQYF
TRBJ2-7	TRBV11-2	TRBD2	-	TGTGCCAGCAGCCCATCTAGCGGAATCTACGAGCAGTACTTC	CASSPSSGIYEQYF
TRBJ1-6	TRBV5-6	-	-	TGTGCCAGCAGCCTCGACACATCGGCTCTGTCACCCCTCCACTTT	CASSLDTSALSPLHF
TRBJ2-2	TRBV15	-	once	TGTGCCACCAGCAGAGATGCCCAGGGGCTCCGCGGGGAGCTGTTTTTT	CATSRDAQGLRGELFF
TRBJ2-7	TRBV6-1	-	-	TGTGCCAGCAGTGTTGGGGGGCCCGACGAGCAGTACTTC	CASSVGGPDEQYF
TRBJ1-4	TRBV5-6	-	-	TGTGCCAGCAGCTTGGGCCAGGGATTTAATGAAAAACTGTTTTTT	CASSLGQGFNEKLFF
TRBJ2-7	TRBV11-2	TRBD1	-	TGTGCCAGCAGGGTACCGGGACAGGGGGCCCACGAGCAGTACTTC	CASRVPGQGAHEQYF
TRBJ2-2	TRBV19	-	-	TGTGCCAGTAGTACCGATTGGGGGTACACCGGGGAGCTGTTTTTT	CASSTDWGYTGELFF
TRBJ2-7	TRBV25-1	-	once	TGTGCCAGCAGTGCAGCCGGGACCGCGACCTACGAGCAGTACTTC	CASSAAGTATYEQYF
TRBJ1-1	TRBV5-5	-	-	TGTGCCAGCAGCTTTCGCACTGAAGCTTTCTTT	CASSFRTEAFF
TRBJ1-6	TRBV18	TRBD1	-	TGTGCCAGCTCACGCGGACAGGGTTCTTTGGATTCACCCCTCCACTTT	CASSRGQGSLDSPLHF
TRBJ2-7	TRBV18	TRBD2	-	TGTGCCAGCTCACCAATTTTAGCGGGGGGCCGCAACGAGCAGTACTTC	CASSPILAGGRNEQYF
TRBJ1-1	TRBV14	-	-	TGTGCCAGCAGCCAAGGGGGAAACACTGAAGCTTTCTTT	CASSQGGNTEAFF
TRBJ1-2	TRBV28	-	-	TGTGCCAGCAGTTTATACCCAGGGCCCTTTAACTATGGCTACACCTTC	CASSLYPGPFNYGYTF
TRBJ2-7	TRBV5-1	TRBD1	-	TGCGCCAGCAGCTCCCACCCGGACAGGACCTACGAGCAGTACTTC	CASSSHPDRTYEQYF
TRBJ1-1	TRBV30	-	-	TGTGCCTGGAGTGCCAGGGGTGAAGCTTTCTTT	CAWSARGEAFF
TRBJ2-7	TRBV18	-	-	TGTGCCAGCTCACCCGGTAGTCCCCTCTACGAGCAGTACTTC	CASSPGSPLYEQYF
TRBJ1-4	TRBV29-1	-	once	TGCAGCGTCCCCACCCAGCAGGGGAGAATCGGTGAAAAACTGTTTTTT	CSVPTQQGRIGEKLFF
TRBJ2-5	TRBV7-3	-	once	TGTGCCAGCAGCCCAGGACCGGGAGAGACCCAGTACTTC	CASSPGPGETQYF
TRBJ1-2	TRBV19	-	-	TGTGCCAGTAGCCCCACAGGGACCAGTGGCTACACCTTC	CASSPTGTSGYTF
TRBJ2-3	TRBV19	TRBD2	-	TGTGCCAGTAATGGCGGGAGGGCCTCTGATACGCAGTATTTT	CASNGGRASDTQYF